This is a list of T cell receptor beta chains from one sample in a study of OX40 agonist ivuxolimab in advanced cancers. The repertoire was sequenced with immunoSEQ multiplex PCR; TCRdb's copy has only in-frame clones and lacks some. The sample has around 100,000 clones, about nine tenths seen once. The sample here was CD4+ or CD8+ T cells sorted from blood, taken in a trial of the OX40 agonist ivuxolimab. The receptors shown here come from an adult with an advanced solid tumor such as melanoma, head and neck, liver or kidney cancer. Each CDR3 is given with its conserved first and last residue. The order of the fields is J gene, CDR3 length, V gene, D gene, clone size, CDR3 DNA, CDR3 protein. A D gene is named only where the DNA matches it firmly. For some rows the clone size is stated as once, few or many, or as a class when expanded; others skip it.

J: TRBJ2-7
length: 16
V: TRBV5-6
D: TRBD1
size: -
DNA: TGTGCCAGCAACCCGGGACAGGGCCTCCCCTCCTACGAGCAGTACTTC
CDR3: CASNPGQGLPSYEQYF

J: TRBJ1-5
length: 14
V: TRBV2
D: -
size: -
DNA: TGTGCCAGCAGCCAGACAGAAAGCAATCAGCCCCAGCATTTT
CDR3: CASSQTESNQPQHF

J: TRBJ1-3
length: 14
V: TRBV19
D: -
size: -
DNA: TGTGCCAGTTTCCGCGGGGCCTCTGGAAACACCATATATTTT
CDR3: CASFRGASGNTIYF

J: TRBJ1-2
length: 13
V: TRBV7-3
D: -
size: -
DNA: TGTGCCAGCAGCTTAGATATCCAGGGCAATCCCACCTTC
CDR3: CASSLDIQGNPTF

J: TRBJ1-3
length: 14
V: TRBV11-2
D: -
size: -
DNA: TGTGCCAGCAGCTTAGTCCCCGCTGGAAACACCATATATTTT
CDR3: CASSLVPAGNTIYF

J: TRBJ2-6
length: 14
V: TRBV4-1
D: -
size: -
DNA: TGCGCCAGCAGTCGTTACCGGGACAACAACGTCCTGACTTTC
CDR3: CASSRYRDNNVLTF

J: TRBJ2-1
length: 12
V: TRBV7-3
D: TRBD1
size: few
DNA: TGTGCCAGCAGCTTCGGGACAGGGGTTAAGTTCTTC
CDR3: CASSFGTGVKFF

J: TRBJ1-2
length: 12
V: TRBV25-1
D: -
size: -
DNA: TGTGCCAGCAGGGGGGGAGTATATGGCTACACCTTC
CDR3: CASRGGVYGYTF

J: TRBJ1-2
length: 11
V: TRBV30
D: -
size: -
DNA: TGTGCCTGGGGCCGGAACTATGGCTACACCTTC
CDR3: CAWGRNYGYTF

J: TRBJ2-1
length: 16
V: TRBV9
D: TRBD2
size: few
DNA: TGTGCCAGCAGCTCCAAACTAGCGGGGGGCTACAATGAGCAGTTCTTC
CDR3: CASSSKLAGGYNEQFF

J: TRBJ2-7
length: 12
V: TRBV29-1
D: -
size: -
DNA: TGCAGCGCTTTGAATCAGGGTTACGAGCAGTACTTC
CDR3: CSALNQGYEQYF

J: TRBJ2-5
length: 14
V: TRBV9
D: -
size: -
DNA: TGTGCCAGCAGCCAAGGGACCCTCCAAGAGACCCAGTACTTC
CDR3: CASSQGTLQETQYF

J: TRBJ2-1
length: 14
V: TRBV5-1
D: -
size: -
DNA: TGCGCCAGCAGCTTGGCCCTGGGGCGGGATGAGCAGTTCTTC
CDR3: CASSLALGRDEQFF

J: TRBJ1-6
length: 16
V: TRBV6-1
D: TRBD1
size: -
DNA: TGTGCCAGCAGTGAGAACGGAGTCAGGGGGAATTCACCCCTCCACTTT
CDR3: CASSENGVRGNSPLHF

J: TRBJ2-7
length: 14
V: TRBV9
D: -
size: few
DNA: TGTGCCAGCAGCGTAGGGCAGAGCTCCTACGAGCAGTACTTC
CDR3: CASSVGQSSYEQYF

J: TRBJ2-5
length: 14
V: TRBV28
D: -
size: -
DNA: TGTGCCAGCAGTTCCCCGACAGGCCAAGAGACCCAGTACTTC
CDR3: CASSSPTGQETQYF

J: TRBJ1-5
length: 14
V: TRBV9
D: -
size: -
DNA: TGTGCCAGCAGCCTATCGGGGGTGGACCAGCCCCAGCATTTT
CDR3: CASSLSGVDQPQHF

J: TRBJ1-1
length: 13
V: TRBV29-1
D: -
size: few
DNA: TGCAGCGTTGTCCGGGGGGCAGACACTGAAGCTTTCTTT
CDR3: CSVVRGADTEAFF

J: TRBJ1-1
length: 15
V: TRBV10-3
D: TRBD1
size: -
DNA: TGTGCCATCAGAGGGACAGGGGGCCTGGACACTGAAGCTTTCTTT
CDR3: CAIRGTGGLDTEAFF

J: TRBJ2-5
length: 14
V: TRBV6-1
D: -
size: -
DNA: TGTGCCAGCAGTGATTATTTTTACGGGAAGACCCAGTACTTC
CDR3: CASSDYFYGKTQYF

J: TRBJ1-5
length: 15
V: TRBV7-6
D: -
size: once
DNA: TGTGCCAGCAGCTTGCAATCAGGGCCTAATCAGCCCCAGCATTTT
CDR3: CASSLQSGPNQPQHF

J: TRBJ1-1
length: 14
V: TRBV6-1
D: -
size: -
DNA: TGTGCCAGCAGTGCGGCCAGATATTACACTGAAGCTTTCTTT
CDR3: CASSAARYYTEAFF

J: TRBJ2-7
length: 16
V: TRBV27
D: TRBD1
size: -
DNA: TGTGCCAGCAGTTTAACGAGGACAGGGGGCTCCTACGAGCAGTACTTC
CDR3: CASSLTRTGGSYEQYF

J: TRBJ1-3
length: 14
V: TRBV9
D: -
size: -
DNA: TGTGCCAGCAGCCTTGGGGGCCAGTGGGACACCATATATTTT
CDR3: CASSLGGQWDTIYF

J: TRBJ2-1
length: 16
V: TRBV5-4
D: -
size: -
DNA: TGTGCCAGCAGCTTGGACCACCCTTCCTCCTACAATGAGCAGTTCTTC
CDR3: CASSLDHPSSYNEQFF

J: TRBJ2-2
length: 14
V: TRBV4-1
D: -
size: -
DNA: TGCGCCAGCAGCCAATTAACAGGTTCGGGGGAGCTGTTTTTT
CDR3: CASSQLTGSGELFF

J: TRBJ2-3
length: 16
V: TRBV12-5
D: TRBD2
size: -
DNA: TGTGCTAGTGGTTCCATAGCGGGGGGCCTCCAGGGTACGCAGTATTTT
CDR3: CASGSIAGGLQGTQYF

J: TRBJ1-1
length: 12
V: TRBV29-1
D: -
size: -
DNA: TGCAGCGTTGAAGAGCACGGCACTGAAGCTTTCTTT
CDR3: CSVEEHGTEAFF

J: TRBJ2-7
length: 15
V: TRBV6-5
D: -
size: few
DNA: TGTGCCAGCAGTTACTCGCCCAGATACTTCTACGAGCAGTACTTC
CDR3: CASSYSPRYFYEQYF

J: TRBJ2-5
length: 13
V: TRBV6-1
D: -
size: -
DNA: TGCCAGACAAGGGGCATCTTCAGTGAGACCCAGTACTTC
CDR3: CQTRGIFSETQYF

J: TRBJ2-7
length: 11
V: TRBV23-1
D: -
size: once
DNA: TGCGCCAGCAGTCCCCCCTACGAGCAGTACTTC
CDR3: CASSPPYEQYF

J: TRBJ1-2
length: 14
V: TRBV6-6
D: -
size: -
DNA: TGTGCCAGCATTTCTCCAGGGTTAGACTATGGCTACACCTTC
CDR3: CASISPGLDYGYTF

J: TRBJ2-7
length: 11
V: TRBV5-1
D: -
size: -
DNA: TGCGCCAGCAGCTTGGATAACGAGCAGTACTTC
CDR3: CASSLDNEQYF

J: TRBJ2-1
length: 13
V: TRBV4-3
D: -
size: -
DNA: TGCGCCAGCAGCCAGAGTAGAGTTTTAGAGCAGTTCTTC
CDR3: CASSQSRVLEQFF

J: TRBJ1-1
length: 12
V: TRBV5-6
D: -
size: few
DNA: TGTGCCAGCAGCTTCCCCAACACTGAAGCTTTCTTT
CDR3: CASSFPNTEAFF

J: TRBJ2-2
length: 13
V: TRBV7-9
D: -
size: -
DNA: TGTGCCAGCAGCTTAGGGAGCACCGGGGAGCTGTTTTTT
CDR3: CASSLGSTGELFF

J: TRBJ1-5
length: 12
V: TRBV11-2
D: -
size: -
DNA: TGTGCCAGCACCAACGAGGGTCAGCCCCAGCATTTT
CDR3: CASTNEGQPQHF

J: TRBJ1-4
length: 16
V: TRBV10-2
D: -
size: -
DNA: TGCGCCAGCAGAGGTGCCAGGGCGGCAACTAATGAAAAACTGTTTTTT
CDR3: CASRGARAATNEKLFF

J: TRBJ1-6
length: 15
V: TRBV27
D: TRBD1
size: once
DNA: TGTGCCAGCAGTACGGGACAGGGGGGCGATTCACCCCTCCACTTT
CDR3: CASSTGQGGDSPLHF

J: TRBJ2-1
length: 13
V: TRBV19
D: -
size: -
DNA: TGTGCCAGTACAAAAAGAGATTACAATGAGCAGTTCTTC
CDR3: CASTKRDYNEQFF

J: TRBJ2-3
length: 15
V: TRBV6-6
D: TRBD2
size: -
DNA: TGTGCCAGCAGCCGGGGGACTAGCGGGGGAGATACGCAGTATTTT
CDR3: CASSRGTSGGDTQYF

J: TRBJ2-7
length: 15
V: TRBV19
D: TRBD2
size: -
DNA: TGTGCCAGTGTACCCGGGACTAGCGGGAGCTACGAGCAGTACTTC
CDR3: CASVPGTSGSYEQYF

J: TRBJ2-1
length: 16
V: TRBV6-7
D: TRBD2
size: -
DNA: TGTGCCAGCAGCCAGGGGCCTAGCGGGAGCACCTATGAGCAGTTCTTC
CDR3: CASSQGPSGSTYEQFF

J: TRBJ1-6
length: 15
V: TRBV11-3
D: TRBD1
size: -
DNA: TGTGCCAGCAGTTCACGGACAGGGAGCGATTCACCCCTCCACTTT
CDR3: CASSSRTGSDSPLHF

J: TRBJ1-1
length: 15
V: TRBV5-8
D: -
size: -
DNA: TGTGCCAGCAGCTTGTCAGGGTGGGATACCACTGAAGCTTTCTTT
CDR3: CASSLSGWDTTEAFF

J: TRBJ1-2
length: 15
V: TRBV25-1
D: TRBD1
size: -
DNA: TGTGCCAGCAGTGACCCGGGACAGGGGAAGGATGGCTACACCTTC
CDR3: CASSDPGQGKDGYTF

J: TRBJ2-5
length: 11
V: TRBV28
D: -
size: -
DNA: TGTGCCAGCAGTTTAAGAGAGACCCAGTACTTC
CDR3: CASSLRETQYF

J: TRBJ2-3
length: 13
V: TRBV11-3
D: -
size: -
DNA: TGTGCCAGCACCTCCAGGTGGGCAGATACGCAGTATTTT
CDR3: CASTSRWADTQYF